This T cell receptor beta chain was retrieved from a study of blood T cell repertoires in COVID-19. Across the whole study: Acute-phase and convalescent COVID-19 samples originated in the United States, Italy and Spain. The cDNA or gDNA used as material had been derived from T cells, B-cell-depleted T cells, or PBMCs.

CDR1 and CDR2 (germline): MNHEY, SVGAGI. The V gene end was trimmed by 7 bases and the J gene end by 3 bases; junction bases not matched to a gene: 5. The CDR3 is 14 amino acids. In the study's own analysis: Amplifying reference gene primers gave estimates of nucleated cell counts. Libraries were prepared by immunoSEQ multiplex PCR; TCRdb keeps only in-frame clonotypes and omits some of them. V, J and clone size are taken as reported in that table, and D and trimming were inferred from the DNA itself. The table lists about 120,000 clones, roughly 85% of them singletons. The TCR comes from a man aged 35-49 years with acute or convalescent COVID-19. The sequenced sample consisted of peripheral blood. The gene calls are TRBV6-5 and TRBJ1-5, with TRBD1 matching 8 bases. This chain's CDR3 is CASKGQADNQPQHF. In DNA, the CDR3 is TGTGCCAGCAAGGGACAGGCCGACAATCAGCCCCAGCATTTT.